This T cell receptor beta chain was identified in a study of cytomegalovirus exposure and HLA in healthy donors. Notes on the study in general: Associated with cytomegalovirus, according to the listing, were about 160 TCR beta chains. Rare TCR sequences predominated, though certain public TCRs were found in many donors. Under in vitro conditions, a few CMV-associated chains were confirmed as specific for CMV antigens.

On this clone itself: Its antigen remains unknown.

Profiling relied on immunoSEQ multiplex PCR, and the TCRdb table lists in-frame clones only, not all of them. This table has some 79,000 clones, about 93% appearing once. The clonotype originates from a young woman in good health and CMV-seropositive. The sequenced sample was PBMCs.

CDR3 coding DNA: TGTGCCAGCAGCTTGACATTCTCTGGAAACACCATATATTTT. It is translated as CASSLTFSGNTIYF. V and J are TRBV5-6 and TRBJ1-3; no clear D. Germline V gene lookup returns CDR1 SGHDT and CDR2 YYEEEE. This CDR3 is built from 14 residues. V was clipped by 1 base and J by 0 bases, with 5 bases between them.